The present TCR beta chain was sequenced within a study of vaccination and CD4 T cells after COVID-19. Study information: Samples taken post-COVID came a median roughly 13 weeks after diagnosis, ranging from 35 to 161. Overlapping peptides covering the spike proteins of SARS-CoV-2, HCoV-NL63, HCoV-OC43 and HCoV-229E were added to stimulate cells. In the control cultures, a CEFX pool, an HIV-1 Nef pool, or no peptide was supplied.

For this clonotype: The antigen remains undetermined.

Oncomine TCR Beta short-read sequencing was applied to DNA from cultured CD4+ T cells. Each CDR3 protein gets one entry after TCRdb re-called the PCR reads with MiXCR. The data contain roughly 20,000 distinct CDR3 sequences, 70% of them singletons. Stated treatment: approximately nine-day PBMC culture with coronavirus spike peptide pools or control peptides (ViraFEST assay). First, ViraFEST expanded antigen-specific T cells with peptide pools, and next it sequenced the TCRs. The sample was CD4+ T cells from blood, cultured in vitro. This sequence was found in a human donor who had recovered from COVID-19.

DNA of the CDR3: TGTGCCAGCAGTGAATCAGGGCAGGGAAATTCACCCCTCCACTTT. As protein: CASSESGQGNSPLHF. The V gene is TRBV2, the J gene TRBJ1-6; maybe TRBD1 (5 bases). This CDR3 has 15 amino acids. Germline V gene sequence: CDR1 SNHLY, CDR2 FYNNEI. The V gene lost 2 bases and the J gene lost 7 bases, with 12 bases spanning the gap.